The rows below give T cell receptor beta chains drawn from one sample of a study of cytotoxic CD8 clonotypes in ibrutinib-treated CLL. The repertoire was sequenced with immunoSEQ multiplex PCR; TCRdb's copy has only in-frame clones and lacks some. Of 90,000 to 95,000 clones in the sample, 77% are singletons; the top ten hold just under 25%. Sequencing was performed on PBMCs, taken after 24 months of ibrutinib treatment. The receptors derive from a human donor with chronic lymphocytic leukemia. Each CDR3 is given without its conserved first and last residue.

j_call: TRBJ1-5; v_call: TRBV28; cdr3_aa: ASSLEGQLNQPQH
j_call: TRBJ2-7; v_call: TRBV19; cdr3_aa: ASSIGVGRSYEQY
j_call: TRBJ2-3; v_call: TRBV5-1; cdr3_aa: ASSPPLRDVTDTQY
j_call: TRBJ1-1; v_call: TRBV5-4; cdr3_aa: ASSSIQGWNTEAF
j_call: TRBJ1-5; v_call: TRBV11-2; cdr3_aa: ASSQSRSNQPQH
j_call: TRBJ2-5; v_call: TRBV7-2; cdr3_aa: ASSSYGTGGLKTQY
j_call: TRBJ1-2; v_call: TRBV7-2; cdr3_aa: ASSLQAGYT
j_call: TRBJ2-1; v_call: TRBV7-2; cdr3_aa: ASSSRLAGGQRAYNEQF
j_call: TRBJ2-1; v_call: TRBV13; cdr3_aa: ASARLAGVVDEQF
j_call: TRBJ1-2; v_call: TRBV5-6; cdr3_aa: ASSRPQGGQGGRGYT
j_call: TRBJ2-2; v_call: TRBV7-5; cdr3_aa: ARSPSGPGGTGELF
j_call: TRBJ2-5; v_call: TRBV9; cdr3_aa: ASSVGTAQETQY
j_call: TRBJ2-5; v_call: TRBV4-1; cdr3_aa: ASSQDTGLAGGQETQY
j_call: TRBJ2-5; v_call: TRBV6-4; cdr3_aa: ASSPRVGDGETQY
j_call: TRBJ2-7; v_call: TRBV18; cdr3_aa: ASSPAGAQY
j_call: TRBJ2-1; v_call: TRBV7-2; cdr3_aa: ASSWRTSSLF
j_call: TRBJ1-2; v_call: TRBV4-1; cdr3_aa: ASSLYRDRGSGYT
j_call: TRBJ2-6; v_call: TRBV7-9; cdr3_aa: ASGKSSGANVLT
j_call: TRBJ1-2; v_call: TRBV4-1; cdr3_aa: ASSQGDRDYGYT
j_call: TRBJ2-2; v_call: TRBV19; cdr3_aa: ASNRADRNTGELF
j_call: TRBJ1-3; v_call: TRBV7-9; cdr3_aa: ASSSGTGEGNTIY
j_call: TRBJ1-1; v_call: TRBV7-2; cdr3_aa: ASSFIPTGNTEAF
j_call: TRBJ1-3; v_call: TRBV9; cdr3_aa: ASSARPAFSGNTIY
j_call: TRBJ1-1; v_call: TRBV6-6; cdr3_aa: ASDRADRTEAF
j_call: TRBJ1-1; v_call: TRBV15; cdr3_aa: ATSRGGHVRGATEAF
j_call: TRBJ2-7; v_call: TRBV28; cdr3_aa: ASSLAGGPTYEQY
j_call: TRBJ1-2; v_call: TRBV7-2; cdr3_aa: ASSTGTGTLSYGYT
j_call: TRBJ1-4; v_call: TRBV7-8; cdr3_aa: ASSLQRGEKLF
j_call: TRBJ2-7; v_call: TRBV19; cdr3_aa: ASSWTATYEQY
j_call: TRBJ2-7; v_call: TRBV28; cdr3_aa: ASSPLLSYEQY
j_call: TRBJ2-5; v_call: TRBV5-1; cdr3_aa: ASSRLGQGQETQY
j_call: TRBJ2-3; v_call: TRBV21-1; cdr3_aa: ASSKFAQREWVQY
j_call: TRBJ2-1; v_call: TRBV11-2; cdr3_aa: ASSLGPVFYNEQF
j_call: TRBJ2-3; v_call: TRBV1; cdr3_aa: TSSPPGERPTDTQY
j_call: TRBJ1-1; v_call: TRBV27; cdr3_aa: ASRRTREEAF
j_call: TRBJ2-4; v_call: TRBV7-8; cdr3_aa: ASSSEQGARAKNIQY
j_call: TRBJ2-2; v_call: TRBV5-1; cdr3_aa: ASPNPRNTGELF
j_call: TRBJ1-5; v_call: TRBV19; cdr3_aa: ASSITHNQPQH
j_call: TRBJ2-3; v_call: TRBV6-4; cdr3_aa: ASSDGGLSTDTQY
j_call: TRBJ2-7; v_call: TRBV6-5; cdr3_aa: ASSYSMTGAYEQY
j_call: TRBJ2-7; v_call: TRBV18; cdr3_aa: ASSIPGQADEQY
j_call: TRBJ2-5; v_call: TRBV11-2; cdr3_aa: ASSLGPGVQETQY
j_call: TRBJ1-3; v_call: TRBV11-2; cdr3_aa: ASSLAGRGDSGNTIY
j_call: TRBJ2-2; v_call: TRBV9; cdr3_aa: ASSNRDPANTGELF
j_call: TRBJ2-7; v_call: TRBV27; cdr3_aa: ASSSRLAEQLYEQY
j_call: TRBJ2-5; v_call: TRBV7-2; cdr3_aa: ASSSGLAVQETQY
j_call: -; v_call: TRBV6-6; cdr3_aa: ASSSISRADYEQY
j_call: TRBJ2-1; v_call: TRBV5-6; cdr3_aa: ASSLDSAYNEQF
j_call: TRBJ2-5; v_call: TRBV4-2; cdr3_aa: ASSQAGVETQY
j_call: TRBJ2-3; v_call: TRBV27; cdr3_aa: ASSPRTSGVSTDTQY
j_call: TRBJ2-7; v_call: TRBV15; cdr3_aa: ATSRDPSGSRPYEQY
j_call: TRBJ2-7; v_call: TRBV19; cdr3_aa: ASMGTRDLGQY
j_call: TRBJ2-7; v_call: TRBV19; cdr3_aa: ASSRRGTTSYEQY
j_call: TRBJ1-2; v_call: TRBV4-1; cdr3_aa: ASSQRLTGSNYGYT
j_call: TRBJ1-1; v_call: TRBV4-1; cdr3_aa: ASSQAPGTEAF
j_call: TRBJ1-2; v_call: TRBV7-9; cdr3_aa: ASSARDFELYNGYT
j_call: TRBJ2-7; v_call: TRBV18; cdr3_aa: ASSPGGVGYEQY
j_call: TRBJ2-1; v_call: TRBV28; cdr3_aa: ASSLGQVNNEQF
j_call: TRBJ2-6; v_call: TRBV7-9; cdr3_aa: ASRDRDSGANVLT
j_call: TRBJ2-7; v_call: TRBV9; cdr3_aa: ASSEGAGGSPYEQY